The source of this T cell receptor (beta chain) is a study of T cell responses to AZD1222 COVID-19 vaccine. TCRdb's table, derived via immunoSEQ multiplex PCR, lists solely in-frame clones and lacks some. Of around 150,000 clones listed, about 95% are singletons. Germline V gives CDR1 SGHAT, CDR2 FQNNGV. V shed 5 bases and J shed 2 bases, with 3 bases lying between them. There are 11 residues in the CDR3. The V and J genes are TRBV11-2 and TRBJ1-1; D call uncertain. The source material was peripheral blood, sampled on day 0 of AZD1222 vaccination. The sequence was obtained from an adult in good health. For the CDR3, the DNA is TGTGCCAGCAGCCATAACACTGAAGCTTTCTTT. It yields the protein CASSHNTEAFF.